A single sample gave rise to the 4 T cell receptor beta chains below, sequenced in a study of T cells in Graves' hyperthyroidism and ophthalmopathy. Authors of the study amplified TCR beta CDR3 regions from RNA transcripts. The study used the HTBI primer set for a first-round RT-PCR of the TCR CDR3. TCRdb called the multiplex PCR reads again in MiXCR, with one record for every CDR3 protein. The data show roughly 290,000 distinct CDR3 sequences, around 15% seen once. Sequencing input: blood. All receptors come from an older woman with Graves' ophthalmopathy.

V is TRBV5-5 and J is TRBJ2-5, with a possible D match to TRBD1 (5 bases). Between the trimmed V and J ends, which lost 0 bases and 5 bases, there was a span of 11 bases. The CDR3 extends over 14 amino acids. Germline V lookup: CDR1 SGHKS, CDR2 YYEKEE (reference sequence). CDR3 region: CASSLEGAPETQYF. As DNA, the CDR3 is TGTGCCAGCAGCTTGGAAGGGGCCCCTGAGACCCAGTACTTC.

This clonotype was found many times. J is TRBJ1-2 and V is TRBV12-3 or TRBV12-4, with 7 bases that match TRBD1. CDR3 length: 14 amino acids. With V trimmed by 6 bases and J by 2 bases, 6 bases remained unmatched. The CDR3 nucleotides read TGTGCCAGCAGGATTTTGACAGGGAACTATGGCTACACCTTC. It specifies CASRILTGNYGYTF.

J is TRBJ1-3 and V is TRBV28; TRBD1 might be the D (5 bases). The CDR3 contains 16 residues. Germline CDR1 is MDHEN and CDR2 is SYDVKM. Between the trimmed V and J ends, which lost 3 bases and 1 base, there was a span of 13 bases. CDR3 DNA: TGTGCCAGCAGTTTGGGGGAAGTAGTTTCTGGAAACACCATATATTTT. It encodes CASSLGEVVSGNTIYF.

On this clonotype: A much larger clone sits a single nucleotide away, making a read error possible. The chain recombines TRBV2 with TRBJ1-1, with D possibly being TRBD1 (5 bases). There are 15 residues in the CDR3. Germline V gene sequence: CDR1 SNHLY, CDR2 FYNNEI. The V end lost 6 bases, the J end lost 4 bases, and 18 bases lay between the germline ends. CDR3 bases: TGTGCCAGCAGGGGCCAGGGAGCGAAGGGCACTGAAGCTTTCTTT. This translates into CASRGQGAKGTEAFF.